The 26 T cell receptor beta chains below come from one sample, sequenced in a study of human T cells and chemical hapten exposure. Stated time point: patch test 2, 6 weeks after DPC sensitization. The treatment: therapeutic diphenylcyclopropenone sensitization with weekly scalp DPC. Each CDR3 protein gets one entry after TCRdb re-called the RACE reads with MiXCR. The sample holds about 84,000 distinct CDR3 sequences, over 9.5% seen once. The source was whole blood, collected in connection with sensitization to the hapten diphenylcyclopropenone (DPC). These receptor sequences come from a woman between 45 and 65 years old with alopecia areata. Some clones in this sample may be carry-over from other donors' samples.

The rearrangement links TRBV6-4 to TRBJ2-5; D is unresolved. CDR3 length: 13 residues. V lost 2 bases, J lost 2 bases, and 6 bases lay in between. The germline V gene encodes CDR1 MRHNA and CDR2 SNTAGT. CDR3 coding DNA: TGTGCCAGCAGTGACCCCCGTCAAGAGACCCAGTACTTC. As protein: CASSDPRQETQYF.

The sample holds a few counts of this clonotype. V gene TRBV11-1 combines with J gene TRBJ2-1, with D tentatively TRBD1 or TRBD2 (5 bases each). The CDR3 spans 13 residues. In germline, CDR1 is SGHAT, CDR2 FQDESV (reference sequence). Trimming cost V 6 bases and J 12 bases, with 18 bases left between them. The CDR3 spells CASRPIEGPGQFF. Here the CDR3 DNA reads TGTGCCAGCAGGCCCATCGAGGGGCCAGGGCAGTTCTTC.

The CDR3 is CASSEAVPGGFSGANVLTF. CDR3 sequence (DNA): TGTGCCAGCAGCGAAGCTGTACCAGGGGGATTCTCTGGGGCCAACGTCCTGACTTTC. This chain links TRBV7-8 with TRBJ2-6, with 7 bases lining up with TRBD1. CDR1 is SGHVS and CDR2 is FQNEAQ in the germline V gene. V gave up 5 bases and J gave up 0 bases; unmatched junction bases: 13. The CDR3 covers 19 residues. The whole variable domain, remainder taken from reference TRBV7-8 and TRBJ2-6, is GAGVSQSPRYKVAKRGQDVALRCDPISGHVSLFWYQQALGQGPEFLTYFQNEAQLDKSGLPSDRFFAERPEGSVSTLKIQRTQQEDSAVYLCASSEAVPGGFSGANVLTFGAGSRLTVL.

The chain joins TRBV24-1 to TRBJ2-3, with TRBD2 matching 10 bases. The CDR3 length is 15 residues. CDR1 is KGHDR, CDR2 SFDVKD, per germline. J was trimmed by 3 bases and V by 5 bases; bases with no gene match: 4. The CDR3 nucleotides are TGTGCCACCAGTGGCACTAGCGGGAAAACAGATACGCAGTATTTT. Translation: CATSGTSGKTDTQYF.

This clonotype has just one count. A much larger clone is a single base away; this may be a read error. The rearrangement joins TRBV18 to TRBJ2-1, with D tentatively TRBD2 (6 bases). The CDR3 length is 13 residues. Germline CDR1 reads KGHSH; CDR2 reads LQKENI. The germline V and J ends were trimmed by 5 bases and 7 bases, with 12 bases remaining between them. In nucleotides, the CDR3 is TGTGCCAGCTCAGGATCCGGGGGTAATGAGCAGTTCTTC. This translates into CASSGSGGNEQFF. Variable domain in full (rest from reference TRBV18 and TRBJ2-1): NAGVMQNPRHLVRRRGQEARLRCSPMKGHSHVYWYRQLPEEGLKFMVYLQKENIIDESGMPKERFSAEFPKEGPSILRIQQVVRGDSAAYFCASSGSGGNEQFFGPGTRLTVL.

This clonotype was detected a few times. This chain joins TRBV9 and TRBJ1-6; weak D call: TRBD1 (5 bases). Germline loops: CDR1 SGDLS, CDR2 YYNGEE. V dropped 5 bases and J dropped 8 bases, with 14 bases sitting between them. The length of the CDR3 is 14 residues. The CDR3 region has the DNA TGTGCCAGCAGTCCCACTTGGGGGGATTCACCCCTCCACTTT. This gives the protein CASSPTWGDSPLHF.

This chain uses TRBV15 with TRBJ2-7, with D tentatively TRBD2 (5 bases). Deletions cut 0 bases from V and 3 bases from J, with 6 bases between. This CDR3 is 13 amino acids long. Germline-derived CDR1 and CDR2 are LNHNV and YYDKDF (reference sequence). The CDR3 region has the DNA TGTGCCACCAGCAGAGATCGGGGCTACGAGCAGTACTTC. Translation gives CATSRDRGYEQYF.

In this sample, this clonotype turned up a few times. The genes are TRBV6-1 and TRBJ2-6, with D perhaps TRBD2 (6 bases). Trimming shortened V by 8 bases and J by 2 bases, and 10 bases separated the two germline ends. Germline assignment: CDR1 MNHNS and CDR2 SASEGT. The CDR3 totals 14 residues. DNA of the CDR3: TGTGCCAGCTGGCGGGGAACTGGGGCCAACGTCCTGACTTTC. Its protein product is CASWRGTGANVLTF.

The chain carries TRBV14 and TRBJ1-6; D is unclear. This CDR3 is 16 amino acids long. CDR1 and CDR2 (germline): SGHDN, FVKESK. The ends were cut back, 1 base at V and 1 base at J, with 8 bases in the middle. The CDR3 sequence: CASSQVRVSYNSPLHF. In nucleotides, the CDR3 is TGTGCCAGCAGCCAAGTTCGGGTGTCCTATAATTCACCCCTCCACTTT.

This clonotype appeared many times. The chain has TRBV12-3 or TRBV12-4 and TRBJ1-2; TRBD1 might be the D (5 bases). Trimming removed 7 bases at V and 4 bases at J, with 19 bases between. The CDR3 totals 15 residues. The CDR3 region has the DNA TGTGCCAGCACCAGAACAGGTTATGGCGGCTATGGCTACACCTTC. Protein: CASTRTGYGGYGYTF.

This sequence joins TRBV29-1 and TRBJ1-1; the match to TRBD1 covers 9 bases. With V trimmed by 4 bases and J by 4 bases, 4 bases remained unmatched. Germline-derived CDR1 and CDR2 are SQVTM and ANQGSEA. CDR3 length: 13 amino acids. Here the CDR3 reads CSVGDRAGTEAFF. The CDR3 bases are TGCAGCGTTGGGGACAGGGCTGGCACTGAAGCTTTCTTT.

At least ten counts were recorded for this clonotype. CDR3 loop: CASSQPTSGAYEQYF. CDR3 bases: TGTGCCAGCAGCCAACCGACTAGCGGCGCCTACGAGCAGTACTTC. The chain employs TRBV3-1 and TRBJ2-7; 9 bases line up with TRBD2. The CDR3 covers 15 residues. Trimming cost V 2 bases and J 2 bases; bases outside gene matches: 4. The germline gives CDR1 LGHDT, CDR2 YNNKEL (reference sequence).

This clonotype was recorded at least ten times. V is TRBV20-1 and J is TRBJ2-3; 7 positions agree with TRBD1. CDR1 DFQATT and CDR2 SNEGSKA come from the germline V gene (reference sequence). This CDR3 is built from 14 residues. With V trimmed by 6 bases and J by 2 bases, 8 bases remained unmatched. The CDR3, as DNA: TGCAGTGCCCCGCGAAGGGGGCCCACAGATACGCAGTATTTT. Translated: CSAPRRGPTDTQYF.

The chain has TRBV5-1 and TRBJ1-3; D unclear. Between the trimmed V and J ends, which lost 0 bases and 0 bases, there was a span of 7 bases. This CDR3 region has 15 residues. Germline-derived CDR1 and CDR2 are SGHRS and YFSETQ. The CDR3 DNA reads as TGCGCCAGCAGCTTGGGCGACCTCTCTGGAAACACCATATATTTT. The encoded protein is CASSLGDLSGNTIYF.

This clonotype showed up many times. The rearrangement joins TRBV6-2 or TRBV6-3 to TRBJ2-3; 13 positions agree with TRBD2. The CDR3 loop spans 15 amino acids. Per germline, CDR1 MNHEY and CDR2 SVGEGT. With 6 bases clipped from V and 6 bases from J, the junction kept 6 bases outside the gene matches. The CDR3 bases are TGTGCCAGCAGCTTACTAGCGGGAGGGCCGGATACGCAGTATTTT. Its translation is CASSLLAGGPDTQYF.

The sample holds many counts of this clonotype. The genes are TRBV29-1 and TRBJ1-1, with D uncertain. The germline V and J ends were trimmed by 6 bases and 3 bases, with 5 bases remaining between them. This CDR3 comprises 10 residues. Germline V gene data show CDR1 as SQVTM and CDR2 as ANQGSEA. This CDR3 is CSVRDTEAFF. DNA for the CDR3: TGCAGCGTCCGGGACACTGAAGCTTTCTTT. Supplemented by reference TRBV29-1 and TRBJ1-1, the full variable domain reads SAVISQKPSRDICQRGTSLTIQCQVDSQVTMMFWYRQQPGQSLTLIATANQGSEATYESGFVIDKFPISRPNLTFSTLTVSNMSPEDSSIYLCSVRDTEAFFGQGTRLTVV.

The V and J genes are TRBV2 and TRBJ1-1; TRBD1 agrees at 8 bases. The CDR3 covers 12 residues. In germline, CDR1 is SNHLY, CDR2 FYNNEI. J gave up 8 bases and V 6 bases, and 5 bases lay outside the gene matches. Here the CDR3 reads CASSPTGEEAFF. CDR3 DNA: TGTGCCAGCAGCCCGACAGGGGAGGAAGCTTTCTTT.

Comment on this clonotype: A read error may be the cause here, since a much bigger clone is one base away. The chain links TRBV6-5 to TRBJ1-1, with D perhaps matching TRBD1 (6 bases). Germline assignment: CDR1 MNHEY and CDR2 SVGAGI. The CDR3 spans 14 residues. CDR3 DNA: TGTACCAGCAGTAGGGACACCCGAAACACTGAAGCTTTCTTT. Translation gives CTSSRDTRNTEAFF.

This clonotype has a count of ten or more. The chain uses TRBV12-3 or TRBV12-4 and TRBJ1-2, with 7 nucleotides matching TRBD1. V trimming: 1 base; J trimming: 8 bases; junction bases outside the gene matches: 7. The CDR3 length is 14 residues. CDR3 sequence: CASSLGQGFNGYTF. The CDR3 DNA sequence: TGTGCCAGCAGTTTAGGACAGGGTTTTAACGGCTACACCTTC.

With regard to this clonotype: It may be a read error: a sequence one base away is much more abundant. V gene TRBV20-1 combines with J gene TRBJ2-7; a weak D match, TRBD2 (6 bases). Germline V CDR1 and CDR2: DFQATT, SNEGSKA (reference sequence). The ends were cut back, 6 bases at V and 4 bases at J, with 19 bases in the middle. The length of the CDR3 is 14 residues. CDR3: CSAYTGRGGYEQYF. The CDR3 region has the DNA TGCAGTGCCTACACGGGACGGGGAGGATACGAGCAGTACTTC.

This chain uses TRBV13 with TRBJ2-1; 7 bases agree with TRBD2. CDR3 length equals 16 residues. Germline lookup yields CDR1 PRHDT and CDR2 FYEKMQ (reference sequence). The junction had 11 bases not matched to a gene; V was cut back by 5 bases and J by 4 bases. The CDR3 reads CASSVTSSFFYNEQFF. DNA of the CDR3: TGTGCCAGCAGCGTGACTAGCAGTTTTTTTTACAATGAGCAGTTCTTC.

This clonotype was detected ten times or more. The CDR3 loop is CASSQSYQGNTEAFF. DNA for the CDR3: TGCGCCAGCAGCCAAAGCTATCAGGGGAACACTGAAGCTTTCTTT. V and J are TRBV4-1 and TRBJ1-1; a weak D match, TRBD1 (5 bases). CDR1 is MGHRA, CDR2 YSYEKL, per germline. V was trimmed by 2 bases and J by 1 base, leaving 11 bases between them. The CDR3 loop spans 15 amino acids.

This clonotype was observed a few times. The chain employs TRBV4-3 and TRBJ1-5, with D uncertain. This CDR3 has 17 residues. V was shortened by 0 bases and J by 2 bases, with 14 bases between the two germline ends. Germline V lookup: CDR1 LGHNA, CDR2 YSLEER. The CDR3 region has the DNA TGCGCCAGCAGCCAAGATTATGGAGCGCCGGGCAATCAGCCCCAGCATTTT. Protein sequence: CASSQDYGAPGNQPQHF.

There are many counts of this clonotype. Since a much larger clone is just one base distant, this may be a read error. The chain uses TRBV20-1 and TRBJ2-1; weak D call: TRBD1 (7 bases). This CDR3 region has 14 residues. Germline V gene data show CDR1 as DFQATT and CDR2 as SNEGSKA (reference sequence). The V end was cut by 1 base, the J end by 6 bases, with 13 bases between. The CDR3 here is CSARVAGGFNEQFF. The DNA for the CDR3 is TGCAGTGCTAGAGTGGCAGGGGGGTTCAATGAGCAGTTCTTC.

The sample holds many counts of this clonotype. The rearrangement joins TRBV11-2 to TRBJ2-1; D might be TRBD2 (6 bases). The CDR3 runs to 13 residues. The germline CDR1 and CDR2 sequences are SGHAT and FQNNGV. Trimming shortened V by 7 bases and J by 6 bases, and 13 bases separated the two germline ends. For the CDR3, the DNA is TGTGCCAGCAAGTACCAGGGAGGCAATGAGCAGTTCTTC. It is translated as CASKYQGGNEQFF.

CDR3 nucleotides: TGCGCCAGCAGCCAAGGGGCTAGCGGAAGCTCCTACAATGAGCAGTTCTTC. This encodes CASSQGASGSSYNEQFF. V usage is TRBV4-3 and J usage is TRBJ2-1; 7 bases line up with TRBD2. Per the germline V gene, CDR1 is LGHNA and CDR2 is YSLEER. V lost 1 base to trimming and J lost 0 bases; unmatched junction nucleotides: 6. The CDR3 has 17 amino acids.